This T cell receptor (beta chain) was identified during a study of blood T cell repertoires in COVID-19. Turning to the study itself: Samples representing acute and convalescent COVID-19 were sourced from the United States, Italy and Spain. T cells, B-cell-depleted T cells, or PBMCs provided the cDNA or gDNA that served as material.

Germline V gives CDR1 SGHAT, CDR2 FQNNGV. J was trimmed by 11 bases and V by 2 bases; bases with no gene match: 7. The CDR3 spans 13 residues. Source study methods: Reference gene primers were amplified, and this amplification served to estimate nucleated cell counts. Clones were read by immunoSEQ multiplex PCR, and TCRdb kept only the in-frame ones, dropping some. D and trimming were read from the DNA, whereas the V and J calls and clone size are those reported in that table. The sample has 200,000 to 250,000 clones, more than 75% seen once. Material: peripheral blood. This receptor was identified in a man between 35 and 55 years old with acute or convalescent COVID-19. The rearrangement uses TRBV11-2 and TRBJ1-1; 8 nucleotides line up with TRBD1. The CDR3 is CASSLTDRAGAFF. As DNA, the CDR3 is TGTGCCAGCAGCTTAACGGACAGGGCAGGTGCTTTCTTT.